Described below is a single T cell receptor (beta chain) sequence and its context. Its cognate antigen is unknown. CDR1 and CDR2 (germline): MNHNS, SASEGT. V gave up 0 bases and J gave up 5 bases; unmatched junction bases: 1. The CDR3 runs to 14 residues. The data belong to a study of cytomegalovirus exposure and HLA in healthy donors. The wider study: Among the 400 or so donors who were genotyped, roughly 85% fell in the genetic ancestry cluster that is associated with self-reported Caucasian donors. Findings of the study overall: Most subjects had HLA-A and HLA-B alleles reportedly predicted accurately by TCR beta sequences. Earlier findings revealed that most TCR beta V segments proved productive either about 87% or about 30% of the time.

The PCR used 60 Vbeta and 13 Jbeta primers. The data were produced by immunoSEQ multiplex PCR, yet TCRdb's version contains in-frame clones alone and is incomplete. The sample comprises some 130,000 clones, 87% of which are singletons, and about 5% rests with the top ten. The chain has TRBV6-1 and TRBJ2-5; 9 bases agree with TRBD2. The origin of this receptor is a woman aged 25 to 39 in good health and CMV-seronegative. Sequences were obtained from PBMCs. CDR3 coding DNA: TGTGCCAGCAGTGAAGCAAGCGGGAGGGAGACCCAGTACTTC. Amino acid sequence: CASSEASGRETQYF.